Presented here are 13 T cell receptor beta chains from one specimen sequenced in a study of blood T cell repertoires in COVID-19 (dated by TCRdb to the early 2020s). Library creation used the immunoSEQ multiplex PCR assay. TCRdb took over this immuneACCESS table, retaining in-frame rearrangements with V and J assigned. Such tables are incomplete; in checked studies, under half of the missing clones stem from an unresolved V gene, and the remainder is unexplained. The sample data list roughly 100,000 clones, and roughly 76% of these were observed just once. Around a tenth of the sample rests with the top ten. Sequenced sample: peripheral blood. The receptors come from a woman between 65 and 79 years old with acute or convalescent COVID-19.

This clone was counted once. V usage is TRBV11-2 and J usage is TRBJ2-1, with D maybe TRBD2 (5 bases). V lost 5 bases and J 3 bases, leaving 8 bases between the germline ends. The CDR3 sequence is 13 residues long. CDR1 is SGHAT, CDR2 FQNNGV, per germline. The CDR3 loop reads CASSLGGYNEQFF. CDR3 coding DNA: TGTGCCAGCAGCCTCGGAGGCTACAATGAGCAGTTCTTC.

This rearrangement joins TRBV27 to TRBJ1-5; 11 bases match TRBD1. V lost 6 bases to trimming and J lost 7 bases; unmatched junction nucleotides: 8. Per the germline V gene, CDR1 is MNHEY and CDR2 is SMNVEV (reference sequence). The CDR3 is 15 amino acids. CDR3 nucleotide sequence: TGTGCCAGCAGGGTTGGACAGGGGGCTGGGCAGCCCCAGCATTTT. Encoded protein: CASRVGQGAGQPQHF.

J is TRBJ2-3 and V is TRBV10-3, with 10 bases that match TRBD1. In germline, CDR1 is ENHRY, CDR2 SYGVKD. J gave up 4 bases and V 10 bases, and 14 bases lay outside the gene matches. The CDR3 covers 16 residues. In DNA, the CDR3 is TGTGCCACCGGCGACCGGGACAGGGGAAAAGCAGATACGCAGTATTTT. Its translation: CATGDRDRGKADTQYF.

The V gene is TRBV29-1, the J gene TRBJ2-1; TRBD2 matches 8 bases. The CDR3 contains 14 residues. Germline V gene lookup returns CDR1 SQVTM and CDR2 ANQGSEA. Unmatched junction bases numbered 5, after V lost 4 bases and J lost 3 bases. The CDR3: CSVAAGVNYNEQFF. The CDR3 region has the DNA TGCAGCGTTGCAGCGGGAGTCAACTACAATGAGCAGTTCTTC.

The J gene is TRBJ2-3, the V gene TRBV7-9, with 9 bases fitting TRBD2. Looked up from germline, CDR1 is SEHNR and CDR2 is FQNEAQ (reference sequence). This CDR3 contains 16 residues. The V gene end was trimmed by 1 base and the J gene end by 0 bases; junction bases not matched to a gene: 2. The CDR3 here is CASSLETSGSTDTQYF. The CDR3 region has the DNA TGTGCCAGCAGCTTAGAAACTAGCGGGAGCACAGATACGCAGTATTTT.

CDR3 amino acids: CASSKGRLAAYNEQFF. CDR3 in DNA: TGTGCCAGTAGTAAGGGTAGACTAGCGGCTTACAATGAGCAGTTCTTC. V gene TRBV19 combines with J gene TRBJ2-1, with TRBD2 identical over 9 bases. Unmatched junction bases numbered 8, after V lost 4 bases and J lost 4 bases. The CDR3 has 16 amino acids. CDR1 is LNHDA, CDR2 SQIVND, per germline (reference sequence).

V is TRBV25-1 and J is TRBJ1-1; 8 bases map to TRBD1. Germline CDR1 and CDR2: MGHDK and SYGVNS. The CDR3 length is 17 residues. V shed 0 bases and J 3 bases; nucleotides not matched to a gene: 9. DNA for the CDR3: TGTGCCAGCAGTGAATATTTGGGTCCAGGGGGCTACACTGAAGCTTTCTTT. It yields the protein CASSEYLGPGGYTEAFF.

This clone was seen more than once but under ten times. The chain links TRBV30 to TRBJ1-3; maybe TRBD1 (5 bases). Germline V lookup: CDR1 GTSNPN, CDR2 SVGIG (reference sequence). The V and J ends lost 1 base and 2 bases respectively, with 9 bases between them. There are 14 residues in the CDR3. In DNA, the CDR3 is TGTGCCTGGAGTGGGGGGGGGACTGGAAACACCATATATTTT. It translates to CAWSGGGTGNTIYF.

J is TRBJ1-1 and V is TRBV27; 10 bases match TRBD1. With V trimmed by 1 base and J by 6 bases, 5 bases remained unmatched. Germline V lookup: CDR1 MNHEY, CDR2 SMNVEV (reference sequence). The CDR3 is 15 residues long. The CDR3 here is CASSLWGTGESEAFF. The CDR3, as DNA: TGTGCCAGCAGTTTATGGGGGACAGGGGAATCTGAAGCTTTCTTT.

The CDR3 nucleotides are TGCGCCAGCAGCTCGCAGCCGGGAGCAGATACGCAGTATTTT. It yields the protein CASSSQPGADTQYF. This chain connects TRBV5-1 to TRBJ2-3; a possible D gene is TRBD2 (6 bases). Germline CDR1 and CDR2: SGHRS and YFSETQ. V dropped 3 bases and J dropped 4 bases, with 12 bases sitting between them. This CDR3 contains 14 residues. Full variable domain (rest looked up from reference TRBV5-1 and TRBJ2-3): KAGVTQTPRYLIKTRGQQVTLSCSPISGHRSVSWYQQTPGQGLQFLFEYFSETQRNKGNFPGRFSGRQFSNSRSEMNVSTLELGDSALYLCASSSQPGADTQYFGPGTRLTVL.

V is TRBV7-2 and J is TRBJ2-3; 8 bases are shared with TRBD1. This CDR3 is 15 amino acids long. Trimming cost V 1 base and J 6 bases; bases outside gene matches: 6. The germline V gene encodes CDR1 SGHTA and CDR2 FQGNSA. The CDR3 spells CASSLGQTGVDTQYF. For the CDR3, the DNA is TGTGCCAGCAGCTTAGGTCAGACAGGGGTTGATACGCAGTATTTT.

The chain combines TRBV7-2 with TRBJ1-3, with 11 bases matching TRBD1. This CDR3 is built from 15 residues. Germline CDR1 is SGHTA and CDR2 is FQGNSA. Trimming removed 4 bases from V and 4 bases from J; junction bases left unmatched: 3. CDR3: CASSSDRGRGNTIYF. CDR3 DNA: TGTGCCAGCAGCTCGGACAGGGGGCGCGGAAACACCATATATTTT. Full variable domain (missing parts from reference TRBV7-2 and TRBJ1-3): GAGVSQSPSNKVTEKGKDVELRCDPISGHTALYWYRQSLGQGLEFLIYFQGNSAPDKSGLPSDRFSAERTGGSVSTLTIQRTQQEDSAVYLCASSSDRGRGNTIYFGEGSWLTVV.

In nucleotides, the CDR3 is TGTGCCAGTAGTACGGGACAGGGACTGAGTCAGCCCCAGCATTTT. Amino acids: CASSTGQGLSQPQHF. The genes are TRBV19 and TRBJ1-5; 9 bases line up with TRBD1. This CDR3 comprises 15 residues. Per germline, CDR1 LNHDA and CDR2 SQIVND (reference sequence). Losses at the gene ends were 4 bases for V and 6 bases for J; bases not matched to a gene: 7.